This passage covers 18 T cell receptor beta chains from one sample sequenced in a study of cytomegalovirus exposure and HLA in healthy donors. This table comes from immunoSEQ multiplex PCR, and its TCRdb copy is limited to in-frame clones, with some not included. The profile shows fewer than 100,000 clones, 94% of them singletons. Sequencing was carried out using PBMCs. These receptors all come from a woman between 18 and 29 years old in good health and CMV-seronegative.

This sequence joins TRBV9 and TRBJ1-4; D may be TRBD1 (6 bases). Trimming shortened V by 5 bases and J by 3 bases, and 20 bases separated the two germline ends. Germline V CDR1 and CDR2: SGDLS, YYNGEE. CDR3 length equals 17 residues. CDR3 in DNA: TGTGCCAGCAGTACAGGGATCGGGGCACCGGCTAATGAAAAACTGTTTTTT. This gives the protein CASSTGIGAPANEKLFF.

This chain's CDR3 is CASSPSSSTGELFF. DNA of the CDR3: TGTGCCAGCAGCCCCTCATCCAGCACCGGGGAGCTGTTTTTT. This chain joins TRBV7-6 and TRBJ2-2, with no clear D. Trimming shortened V by 5 bases and J by 4 bases, and 11 bases separated the two germline ends. The CDR3 covers 14 residues. Germline V gives CDR1 SGHVS, CDR2 FNYEAQ.

The chain is built from TRBV5-6 and TRBJ2-1; 10 nucleotides match TRBD1. Trimming removed 0 bases from V and 9 bases from J; junction bases left unmatched: 9. Germline V gene data show CDR1 as SGHDT and CDR2 as YYEEEE. CDR3 length equals 16 residues. The CDR3 nucleotides are TGTGCCAGCAGCTTGGTGGTTGGGACAGGGGATGCTGAGCAGTTCTTC. Protein: CASSLVVGTGDAEQFF. Drawing the rest from reference TRBV5-6 and TRBJ2-1, the complete variable domain is DAGVTQSPTHLIKTRGQQVTLRCSPKSGHDTVSWYQQALGQGPQFIFQYYEEEERQRGNFPDRFSGHQFPNYSSELNVNALLLGDSALYLCASSLVVGTGDAEQFFGPGTRLTVL.

The chain recombines TRBV5-1 with TRBJ2-1; tentatively, D is TRBD1 (5 bases). V was clipped by 0 bases and J by 8 bases, with 12 bases between them. The length of the CDR3 is 14 residues. In germline, CDR1 is SGHRS, CDR2 YFSETQ. CDR3 coding DNA: TGCGCCAGCAGCTTGGGACAGATTTTCGATGAGCAGTTCTTC. This sequence encodes CASSLGQIFDEQFF.

The chain carries TRBV2 and TRBJ2-1, with unresolved D. The CDR3 sequence is 15 residues long. The germline V and J ends were trimmed by 0 bases and 5 bases, with 11 bases remaining between them. CDR1 is SNHLY and CDR2 is FYNNEI in the germline V gene. The CDR3, as DNA: TGTGCCAGCAGTGAAGCGCCTGGGCTCGACAATGAGCAGTTCTTC. It is translated as CASSEAPGLDNEQFF.

The gene calls are TRBV6-6 and TRBJ1-2, with a possible D match to TRBD1 (6 bases). V shed 3 bases and J shed 4 bases, with 15 bases lying between them. In germline, CDR1 is MNHNY, CDR2 SVGAGI (reference sequence). The CDR3 is 15 amino acids. This CDR3 is CASSYWSGEGYGYTF. Here the CDR3 DNA reads TGTGCCAGCAGTTATTGGTCAGGGGAAGGCTATGGCTACACCTTC.

J is TRBJ2-2 and V is TRBV19; D gene uncertain. V was clipped by 5 bases and J by 2 bases, with 12 bases between them. The CDR3 has 15 amino acids. The germline V gene has CDR1 LNHDA and CDR2 SQIVND (reference sequence). CDR3 sequence (DNA): TGTGCCAGTAGTGAAGGCAGCGCCAACACCGGGGAGCTGTTTTTT. It is translated as CASSEGSANTGELFF. Looking up the rest from reference TRBV19 and TRBJ2-2 gives the full variable domain: DGGITQSPKYLFRKEGQNVTLSCEQNLNHDAMYWYRQDPGQGLRLIYYSQIVNDFQKGDIAEGYSVSREKKESFPLTVTSAQKNPTAFYLCASSEGSANTGELFFGEGSRLTVL.

The CDR3 protein is CAWSAGTGDIYGYTF. The CDR3 nucleotides are TGTGCCTGGAGTGCCGGGACAGGGGACATCTATGGCTACACCTTC. The chain uses TRBV30 and TRBJ1-2; TRBD1 aligns across 10 bases. This CDR3 comprises 15 residues. The V gene's germline CDR1 is GTSNPN and CDR2 SVGIG (reference sequence). V shed 1 base, J shed 4 bases, and the junction held 6 bases outside the gene matches.

The chain carries TRBV6-6 and TRBJ1-5; no clear D. CDR3 length: 15 residues. The germline gives CDR1 MNHNY, CDR2 SVGAGI (reference sequence). Trimming pared 2 bases from V and 5 bases from J, leaving 13 bases between. In DNA form, the CDR3 reads TGTGCCAGCAGTTACCTGGAGGAGACCTATCAGCCCCAGCATTTT. Its protein is CASSYLEETYQPQHF.

The chain employs TRBV11-1 and TRBJ2-1, with a tentative D call TRBD1 (6 bases). Trimming cost V 0 bases and J 6 bases, with 15 bases left between them. The CDR3 extends over 16 amino acids. Germline assignment: CDR1 SGHAT and CDR2 FQDESV (reference sequence). CDR3 nucleotides: TGTGCCAGCAGCTTAGCGATGATGACAGGAGCCAATGAGCAGTTCTTC. Its translation is CASSLAMMTGANEQFF.

The rearrangement links TRBV4-1 to TRBJ2-7; possible D gene TRBD1, 7 bases. The V gene lost 4 bases and the J gene lost 4 bases, with 23 bases spanning the gap. Germline CDR1 reads MGHRA; CDR2 reads YSYEKL. The CDR3 consists of 17 residues. For the CDR3, the DNA is TGCGCCAGCAGCCGGAAGCATGGCGGGACAGCGGGTTACGAGCAGTACTTC. It specifies CASSRKHGGTAGYEQYF.

This sequence joins TRBV25-1 and TRBJ2-5; no clear D gene. The V end was cut by 6 bases, the J end by 3 bases, with 5 bases between. CDR3 size: 11 residues. Germline CDR1 is MGHDK and CDR2 is SYGVNS. CDR3 coding DNA: TGTGCCAGCAGCCCCAAAGAGACCCAGTACTTC. Protein product: CASSPKETQYF.

The chain employs TRBV2 and TRBJ1-5; no firm D call. Germline-derived CDR1 and CDR2 are SNHLY and FYNNEI. V lost 4 bases, J lost 6 bases, and 7 bases lay in between. This CDR3 contains 12 residues. CDR3 bases: TGTGCCAGCAGTGTGGGAGGTCAGCCCCAGCATTTT. Translating gives CASSVGGQPQHF.

The CDR3 loop is CASSLAGGRNEQFF. The CDR3 DNA is TGTGCCAGCAGTCTAGCGGGAGGGAGGAATGAGCAGTTCTTC. The chain joins TRBV25-1 to TRBJ2-1; TRBD2 aligns across 12 bases. There are 14 residues in the CDR3. Losses at the gene ends were 5 bases for V and 7 bases for J; bases not matched to a gene: 3. Germline CDR1 and CDR2: MGHDK and SYGVNS. The variable domain in full, completed from reference TRBV25-1 and TRBJ2-1, reads EADIYQTPRYLVIGTGKKITLECSQTMGHDKMYWYQQDPGMELHLIHYSYGVNSTEKGDLSSESTVSRIRTEHFPLTLESARPSHTSQYLCASSLAGGRNEQFFGPGTRLTVL.

J is TRBJ2-7 and V is TRBV29-1, with a weak D call TRBD2 (6 bases). The V end lost 3 bases, the J end lost 2 bases, and 23 bases lay between the germline ends. CDR1 and CDR2 from the germline V gene are SQVTM and ANQGSEA. The CDR3 spans 17 residues. CDR3 DNA sequence: TGCAGCGTTGAGGGCTTTGGGGACTCGAGGATCACCTACGAGCAGTACTTC. Residues: CSVEGFGDSRITYEQYF.

This sequence joins TRBV10-3 and TRBJ2-7; 9 bases are a match to TRBD1. Germline-derived CDR1 and CDR2 are ENHRY and SYGVKD. The CDR3 covers 16 residues. V was pared by 5 bases and J by 1 base, with 9 bases of the junction left unmatched. The CDR3 spells CAISLSRDRDSYEQYF. CDR3 nucleotides: TGTGCCATCAGTCTTTCCCGGGACAGGGATTCCTACGAGCAGTACTTC.

J is TRBJ1-1 and V is TRBV9; 9 bases match TRBD1. Germline loops: CDR1 SGDLS, CDR2 YYNGEE. The V and J ends lost 3 bases and 3 bases, in that order; junction bases with no gene match: 6. This CDR3 has 15 amino acids. The CDR3 spells CASSAQGAGDTEAFF. CDR3 bases: TGTGCCAGCAGCGCACAGGGGGCGGGGGACACTGAAGCTTTCTTT.

The chain joins TRBV18 to TRBJ1-1, with 10 positions matching TRBD1. The CDR3 has 15 residues. Germline V gene sequence: CDR1 KGHSH, CDR2 LQKENI. After removal of 3 bases from V and 7 bases from J, the junction contained 8 bases not matched to a gene. CDR3 residues: CASSPRTGGIGEAFF. The CDR3 nucleotides read TGTGCCAGCTCACCTCGGACAGGGGGAATCGGTGAAGCTTTCTTT.